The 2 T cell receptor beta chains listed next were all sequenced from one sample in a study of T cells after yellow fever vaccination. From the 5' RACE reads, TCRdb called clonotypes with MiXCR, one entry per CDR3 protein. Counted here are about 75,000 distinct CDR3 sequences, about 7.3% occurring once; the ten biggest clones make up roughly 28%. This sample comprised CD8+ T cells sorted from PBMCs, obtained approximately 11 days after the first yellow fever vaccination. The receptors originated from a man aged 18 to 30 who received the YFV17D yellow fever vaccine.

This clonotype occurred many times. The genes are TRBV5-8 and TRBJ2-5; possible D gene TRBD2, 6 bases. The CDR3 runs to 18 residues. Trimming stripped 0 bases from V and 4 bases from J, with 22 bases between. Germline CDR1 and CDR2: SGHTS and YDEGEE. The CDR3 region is CASSLGPGWGTEGETQYF. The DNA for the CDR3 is TGTGCCAGCAGCTTGGGGCCGGGTTGGGGAACGGAGGGAGAGACCCAGTACTTC.

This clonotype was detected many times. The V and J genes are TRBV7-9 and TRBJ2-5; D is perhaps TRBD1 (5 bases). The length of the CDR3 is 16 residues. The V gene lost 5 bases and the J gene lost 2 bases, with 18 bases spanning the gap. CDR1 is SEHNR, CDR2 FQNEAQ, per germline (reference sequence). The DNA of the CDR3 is TGTGCCAGCAGCCGTTCACAGGCTTTAGGGCAAGAGACCCAGTACTTC. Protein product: CASSRSQALGQETQYF.